The entry that follows covers one TCR beta chain sequence. The antigen is undetermined. This CDR3 is built from 14 residues. The V end lost 0 bases, the J end lost 4 bases, and 8 bases lay between the germline ends. Germline assignment: CDR1 MGHRA and CDR2 YSYEKL. These data belong to a study of T cell responses to AZD1222 COVID-19 vaccine. Study-level findings and limits: Dominant CD4 TCR responses targeted spike regions 160-218 and 743-854. Only 5 to 7 AZD1222 recipients tested seropositive at baseline.

Assay: immunoSEQ multiplex PCR; the TCRdb copy retains only in-frame clones and omits some. The sample lists 68,000 or so clones, around nine tenths occurring once. The sequenced sample was peripheral blood, obtained on day 0 of AZD1222 vaccination. The sequence came from an adult in good health. This rearrangement joins TRBV4-1 to TRBJ2-3; D is unclear. CDR3 in amino acids: CASSQDTRPDTQYF. The CDR3 bases are TGCGCCAGCAGCCAAGATACAAGGCCAGATACGCAGTATTTT.